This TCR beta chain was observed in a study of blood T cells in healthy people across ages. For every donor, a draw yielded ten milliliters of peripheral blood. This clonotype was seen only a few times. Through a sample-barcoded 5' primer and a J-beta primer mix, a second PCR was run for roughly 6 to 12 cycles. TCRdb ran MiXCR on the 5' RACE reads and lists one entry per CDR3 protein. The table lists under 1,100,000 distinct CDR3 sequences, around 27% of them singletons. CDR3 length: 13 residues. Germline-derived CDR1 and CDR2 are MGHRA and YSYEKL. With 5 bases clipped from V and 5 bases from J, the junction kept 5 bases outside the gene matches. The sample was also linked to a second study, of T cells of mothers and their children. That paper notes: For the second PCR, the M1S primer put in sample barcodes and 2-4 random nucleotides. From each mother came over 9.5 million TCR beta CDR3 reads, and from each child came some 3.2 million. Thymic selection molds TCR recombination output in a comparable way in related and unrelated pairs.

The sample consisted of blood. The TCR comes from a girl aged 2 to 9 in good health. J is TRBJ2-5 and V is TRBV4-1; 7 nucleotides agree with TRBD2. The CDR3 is CASSARLAETQYF. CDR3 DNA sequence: TGCGCCAGCAGCGCTCGACTAGCTGAGACCCAGTACTTC.